These 15 T cell receptor beta chains were all obtained from the same sample, sequenced in a study of cytomegalovirus exposure and HLA in healthy donors. In the PCR, 60 Vbeta and 13 Jbeta primers were used. Assay: immunoSEQ multiplex PCR; the TCRdb copy retains only in-frame clones and omits some. The table records 150,000 to 200,000 clones, around 73% of them present only once. The sample taken for sequencing was PBMCs. The receptors shown here come from a man aged 60 to 75 in good health and CMV-seronegative.

The rearrangement joins TRBV5-4 to TRBJ2-1; 8 positions agree with TRBD2. CDR3 length equals 16 residues. Germline-derived CDR1 and CDR2 are SGHNT and YYREEE (reference sequence). Trimming at V came to 4 bases and at J to 3 bases, leaving 9 bases not matched to a gene. In nucleotides, the CDR3 is TGTGCCAGCAGCCTTCCGGGGCGGGGGGACTACAATGAGCAGTTCTTC. This encodes CASSLPGRGDYNEQFF.

V and J are TRBV11-2 and TRBJ1-5; TRBD1 aligns across 7 bases. In germline, CDR1 is SGHAT, CDR2 FQNNGV. The CDR3 is made up of 15 amino acids. The J segment lost 7 bases and the V segment lost 0 bases, leaving 6 bases of the junction unmatched. The CDR3 bases are TGTGCCAGCAGCTTAGAAGGGGGCGCGGGACAGCCCCAGCATTTT. Translation gives CASSLEGGAGQPQHF.

V and J are TRBV6-5 and TRBJ1-4, with a weak D call TRBD1 (5 bases). The germline V gene has CDR1 MNHEY and CDR2 SVGAGI. The CDR3 loop spans 15 amino acids. The V end was cut by 4 bases, the J end by 6 bases, with 15 bases between. The CDR3 protein is CASSSSPGGDEKLFF. The CDR3 DNA reads TGTGCCAGCAGTTCCTCCCCGGGGGGGGATGAAAAACTGTTTTTT.

J is TRBJ2-7 and V is TRBV27; 8 bases are a match to TRBD2. This CDR3 has 12 amino acids. Germline V gene sequence: CDR1 MNHEY, CDR2 SMNVEV (reference sequence). V lost 9 bases and J lost 3; bases outside the gene matches: 4. The CDR3 is CASTSGRYEQYF. CDR3 coding DNA: TGTGCCAGTACTAGCGGCCGCTACGAGCAGTACTTC.

The V call is TRBV30, the J call TRBJ2-1; 11 nucleotides align to TRBD2. Germline V gene data show CDR1 as GTSNPN and CDR2 as SVGIG (reference sequence). The CDR3 is made up of 17 amino acids. J gave up 7 bases and V 2 bases, and 13 bases lay outside the gene matches. Written as DNA, the CDR3 is TGTGCCTGGAGTTCCCCCTTTAGCGGGAGGGCCGAGAATGAGCAGTTCTTC. Its translation is CAWSSPFSGRAENEQFF.

The chain combines TRBV13 with TRBJ2-3, with TRBD2 matching 9 bases. Germline loops: CDR1 PRHDT, CDR2 FYEKMQ (reference sequence). V shed 5 bases and J 3 bases; nucleotides not matched to a gene: 9. The CDR3 is 16 residues long. CDR3 loop: CASSKGAGGPTDTQYF. The CDR3 nucleotides are TGTGCCAGCAGCAAAGGGGCGGGAGGGCCGACAGATACGCAGTATTTT.

This clone has only one observation. This chain links TRBV7-9 with TRBJ2-2; 12 bases agree with TRBD2. This CDR3 is built from 16 residues. Per the germline V gene, CDR1 is SEHNR and CDR2 is FQNEAQ (reference sequence). The junction had 8 bases not matched to a gene; V was cut back by 5 bases and J by 7 bases. CDR3 loop: CASSPLTSGGIGELFF. For the CDR3, the DNA is TGTGCCAGCAGCCCCCTGACTAGCGGGGGTATCGGGGAGCTGTTTTTT.

The table lists this clone with a count of one. At one end, the junction sequence differs from germline, possibly due to a read error. This chain joins TRBV27 and TRBJ1-5, with D perhaps TRBD1 (5 bases). Germline V gene data show CDR1 as MNHEY and CDR2 as SMNVEV (reference sequence). This CDR3 is 13 amino acids long. The CDR3, as DNA: TGTGCCAGCAGTTCCCAGGGCAGACAGCCCCAGAATTTT. It yields the protein CASSSQGRQPQNF.

The chain joins TRBV5-1 to TRBJ1-3; TRBD1 aligns across 7 bases. V trimming: 4 bases; J trimming: 4 bases; junction bases outside the gene matches: 11. Germline CDR1 is SGHRS and CDR2 is YFSETQ. The CDR3 consists of 16 residues. The CDR3 nucleotides read TGCGCCAGCAGCCCAGAGGGCGGGACAGTCGGAAACACCATATATTTT. Translated: CASSPEGGTVGNTIYF.

The V gene is TRBV7-3, the J gene TRBJ2-2; possibly TRBD1 for D (5 bases). Trimming removed 0 bases at V and 4 bases at J, with 15 bases between. The germline gives CDR1 SGHTA, CDR2 FQGTGA. The length of the CDR3 is 17 residues. The CDR3: CASSLTYRPQGTGELFF. For the CDR3, the DNA is TGTGCCAGCAGCTTAACGTACCGCCCCCAGGGCACCGGGGAGCTGTTTTTT.

The CDR3 region has the DNA TGTGCCAGTAGTAGCGGGACAGGTTCCTACGAGCAGTACTTC. It translates to CASSSGTGSYEQYF. The chain combines TRBV19 with TRBJ2-7; 8 bases map to TRBD1. Germline V CDR1 and CDR2: LNHDA, SQIVND (reference sequence). The junction had 3 bases not matched to a gene; V was cut back by 4 bases and J by 1 base. The CDR3 loop spans 14 amino acids. Together with reference TRBV19 and TRBJ2-7, the CDR3 gives the full variable domain: DGGITQSPKYLFRKEGQNVTLSCEQNLNHDAMYWYRQDPGQGLRLIYYSQIVNDFQKGDIAEGYSVSREKKESFPLTVTSAQKNPTAFYLCASSSGTGSYEQYFGPGTRLTVT.

This clone has more than one count but fewer than ten. This chain connects TRBV18 to TRBJ2-7, with TRBD1 matching 7 bases. J was trimmed by 3 bases and V by 1 base; bases with no gene match: 3. The length of the CDR3 is 14 residues. Germline V gene data show CDR1 as KGHSH and CDR2 as LQKENI. Written as DNA, the CDR3 is TGTGCCAGCTCACCACAGGGGGCGATCTACGAGCAGTACTTC. It encodes CASSPQGAIYEQYF.

The chain has TRBV4-2 and TRBJ1-1; D remains ambiguous. CDR1 LGHNA and CDR2 YNFKEQ come from the germline V gene. V dropped 0 bases and J dropped 3 bases, with 17 bases sitting between them. The length of the CDR3 is 17 residues. CDR3 sequence reads: CASSQDERERGDTEAFF. The CDR3 nucleotides read TGTGCCAGCAGCCAAGATGAAAGGGAGCGGGGTGACACTGAAGCTTTCTTT.

The table lists this clone with a few counts. Germline is not matched at one junction end, which may reflect a read error. The chain has TRBV7-9 and TRBJ2-1; 9 bases are shared with TRBD1. The CDR3 is 16 amino acids. The germline V gene has CDR1 SEHNR and CDR2 FQNEAQ (reference sequence). The CDR3 region is CSSSTPGTGWMEEQFF. The CDR3 DNA follows: TGTTCCAGCAGCACCCCCGGGACAGGGTGGATGGAGGAGCAGTTCTTC.

Only one count was recorded for this clone. The chain uses TRBV27 and TRBJ1-6; D remains ambiguous. Germline CDR1 is MNHEY and CDR2 is SMNVEV (reference sequence). This CDR3 contains 15 residues. The V end was cut by 4 bases, the J end by 8 bases, with 15 bases between. The CDR3 loop is CASSSLAVGDSPLHF. CDR3 in DNA: TGTGCCAGCAGTTCCCTAGCCGTTGGCGATTCACCCCTCCACTTT.